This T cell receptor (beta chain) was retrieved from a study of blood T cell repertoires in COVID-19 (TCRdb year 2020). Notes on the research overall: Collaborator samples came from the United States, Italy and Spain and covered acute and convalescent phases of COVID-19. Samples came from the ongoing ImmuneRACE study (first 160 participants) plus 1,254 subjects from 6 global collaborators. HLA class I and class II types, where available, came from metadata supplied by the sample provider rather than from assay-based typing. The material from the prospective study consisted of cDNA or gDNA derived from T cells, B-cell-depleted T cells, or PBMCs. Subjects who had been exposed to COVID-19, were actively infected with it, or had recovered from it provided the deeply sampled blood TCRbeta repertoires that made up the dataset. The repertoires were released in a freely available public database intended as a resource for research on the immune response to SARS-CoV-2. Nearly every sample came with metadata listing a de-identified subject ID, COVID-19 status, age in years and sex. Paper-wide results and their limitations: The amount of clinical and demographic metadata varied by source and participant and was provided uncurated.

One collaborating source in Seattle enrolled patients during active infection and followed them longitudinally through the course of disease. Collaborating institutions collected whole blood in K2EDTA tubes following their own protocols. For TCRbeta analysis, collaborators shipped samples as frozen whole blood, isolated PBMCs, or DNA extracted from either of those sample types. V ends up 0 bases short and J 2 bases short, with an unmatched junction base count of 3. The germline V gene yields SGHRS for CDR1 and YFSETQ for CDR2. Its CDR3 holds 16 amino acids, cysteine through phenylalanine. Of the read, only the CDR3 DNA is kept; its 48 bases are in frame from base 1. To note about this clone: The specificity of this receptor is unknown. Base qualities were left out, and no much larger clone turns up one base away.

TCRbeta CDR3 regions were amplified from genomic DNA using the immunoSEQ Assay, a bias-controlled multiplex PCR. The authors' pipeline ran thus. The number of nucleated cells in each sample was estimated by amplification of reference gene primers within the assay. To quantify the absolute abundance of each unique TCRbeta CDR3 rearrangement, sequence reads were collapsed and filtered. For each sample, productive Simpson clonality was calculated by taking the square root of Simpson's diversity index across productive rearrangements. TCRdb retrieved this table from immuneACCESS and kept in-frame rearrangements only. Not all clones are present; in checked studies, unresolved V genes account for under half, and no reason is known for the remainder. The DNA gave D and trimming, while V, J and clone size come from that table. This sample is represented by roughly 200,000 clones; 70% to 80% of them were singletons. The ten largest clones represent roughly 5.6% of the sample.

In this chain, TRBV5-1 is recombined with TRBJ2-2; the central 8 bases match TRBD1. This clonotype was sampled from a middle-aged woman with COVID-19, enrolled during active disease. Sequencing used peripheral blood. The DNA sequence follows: TGCGCCAGCAGCTTGGCCGCAGGGGGCAACACCGGGGAGCTGTTTTTT. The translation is CASSLAAGGNTGELFF. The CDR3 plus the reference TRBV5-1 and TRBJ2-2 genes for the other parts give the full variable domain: KAGVTQTPRYLIKTRGQQVTLSCSPISGHRSVSWYQQTPGQGLQFLFEYFSETQRNKGNFPGRFSGRQFSNSRSEMNVSTLELGDSALYLCASSLAAGGNTGELFFGEGSRLTVL.